A single sample gave rise to the 16 T cell receptor beta chains below, sequenced in a study of blood T cell repertoires in COVID-19. Some clones are missing from TCRdb's copy, which holds only in-frame ones; the method was immunoSEQ multiplex PCR. Here the sample spans around 200,000 clones, around nine tenths being singletons. The sample consisted of peripheral blood. The receptors come from a man aged 18 to 30 with active or convalescent COVID-19.

The chain has TRBV13 and TRBJ2-5; possible D gene TRBD2, 6 bases. The V gene lost 3 bases and the J gene lost 0 bases, with 8 bases spanning the gap. CDR3 size: 14 residues. Germline V CDR1 and CDR2: PRHDT, FYEKMQ (reference sequence). Here the CDR3 DNA reads TGTGCCAGCAGCTTTCTAGCGTACCAAGAGACCCAGTACTTC. Protein product: CASSFLAYQETQYF.

This chain joins TRBV7-3 and TRBJ2-1, with 7 bases that match TRBD1. The V segment lost 5 bases and the J segment 0 bases; nucleotides outside the gene matches: 7. The CDR3 spans 16 residues. The germline CDR1 and CDR2 sequences are SGHTA and FQGTGA. CDR3 residues: CASSNRQGSSYNEQFF. The CDR3 coding sequence is TGTGCCAGCAGCAACAGACAGGGAAGCTCCTACAATGAGCAGTTCTTC.

V and J are TRBV5-1 and TRBJ1-4; the match to TRBD1 covers 7 bases. The CDR3 contains 15 residues. Trimming cost V 0 bases and J 5 bases; bases outside gene matches: 4. Germline CDR1 SGHRS, CDR2 YFSETQ. The CDR3 is CASSLGQGGNEKLFF. CDR3 coding DNA: TGCGCCAGCAGCTTGGGACAGGGTGGAAATGAAAAACTGTTTTTT.

This sequence joins TRBV7-2 and TRBJ2-7; D might be TRBD1 (6 bases). From germline, CDR1 is SGHTA and CDR2 FQGNSA. V dropped 7 bases and J dropped 8 bases, with 18 bases sitting between them. The CDR3 is 13 residues long. The CDR3, as DNA: TGTGCCAGCACTCCCTCAAGGGGGATTAAGCAGTACTTC. This translates into CASTPSRGIKQYF.

The V gene is TRBV7-3, the J gene TRBJ2-1, with D unclear. Germline CDR1 reads SGHTA; CDR2 reads FQGTGA. V lost 3 bases to trimming and J lost 10 bases, with 13 bases between them. The CDR3 has 13 residues. CDR3 bases: TGTGCCAGCAGCTTTACCTCATTAAGCGAGCAGTTCTTC. Translating gives CASSFTSLSEQFF. Combining the CDR3 with reference TRBV7-3 and TRBJ2-1 gives the whole variable domain GAGVSQTPSNKVTEKGKYVELRCDPISGHTALYWYRQSLGQGPEFLIYFQGTGAADDSGLPNDRFFAVRPEGSVSTLKIQRTERGDSAVYLCASSFTSLSEQFFGPGTRLTVL.

The CDR3 nucleotides are TGTGCCAGCAGCATTAGACAGTCCTCCTACAATGAGCAGTTCTTC. Protein sequence: CASSIRQSSYNEQFF. The chain links TRBV11-2 to TRBJ2-1; the D gene is possibly TRBD1 (5 bases). The CDR3 has 15 amino acids. Germline V gene data show CDR1 as SGHAT and CDR2 as FQNNGV. V was trimmed by 5 bases and J by 0 bases, leaving 11 bases between them.

This clone was picked up a small number of times. This chain links TRBV5-1 with TRBJ2-7; D is undetermined. CDR3 length: 15 amino acids. The V gene's germline CDR1 is SGHRS and CDR2 YFSETQ. V gave up 4 bases and J gave up 1 base, with 15 bases separating them. In DNA form, the CDR3 reads TGCGCCAGCAGCCCCGAGACATTCCGGTCCTACGAGCAGTACTTC. Amino acids: CASSPETFRSYEQYF.

This clone was counted only a few times. This chain links TRBV19 with TRBJ1-6, with TRBD1 as a possible D gene (5 bases). This CDR3 has 16 residues. V lost 2 bases and J lost 4, with 12 bases in between. In germline, CDR1 is LNHDA, CDR2 SQIVND (reference sequence). Here the CDR3 reads CASSIRAGRYNSPLHF. The CDR3, as DNA: TGTGCCAGTAGTATAAGGGCAGGGCGGTATAATTCACCCCTCCACTTT.

The chain links TRBV7-3 to TRBJ1-2; TRBD1 matches 7 bases. V trimming: 5 bases; J trimming: 2 bases; junction bases outside the gene matches: 2. The length of the CDR3 is 13 residues. The germline gives CDR1 SGHTA, CDR2 FQGTGA. CDR3 nucleotide sequence: TGTGCCAGCAGCCCGGGACAGAACTATGGCTACACCTTC. This translates into CASSPGQNYGYTF. The full variable domain, completed using reference TRBV7-3 and TRBJ1-2, is GAGVSQTPSNKVTEKGKYVELRCDPISGHTALYWYRQSLGQGPEFLIYFQGTGAADDSGLPNDRFFAVRPEGSVSTLKIQRTERGDSAVYLCASSPGQNYGYTFGSGTRLTVV.

The sample holds a few counts of this clone. V is TRBV5-1 and J is TRBJ2-7, with unresolved D. This CDR3 has 13 residues. Per the germline V gene, CDR1 is SGHRS and CDR2 is YFSETQ. Trimming pared 2 bases from V and 0 bases from J, leaving 6 bases between. CDR3 bases: TGCGCCAGCAGCTTCAGTGGCTCCTACGAGCAGTACTTC. It specifies CASSFSGSYEQYF.

This clone was seen just once. The chain employs TRBV29-1 and TRBJ1-2, with 7 bases matching TRBD1. V lost 3 bases, J lost 7 bases, and 2 bases stayed unmatched. The CDR3 contains 11 residues. Germline CDR1 is SQVTM and CDR2 is ANQGSEA. CDR3 region: CSVDRTGGYTF. CDR3 DNA sequence: TGCAGCGTTGATAGGACAGGTGGCTACACCTTC.

The chain combines TRBV2 with TRBJ2-4; TRBD2 agrees at 10 bases. The length of the CDR3 is 15 residues. From germline, CDR1 is SNHLY and CDR2 FYNNEI. V gave up 6 bases and J gave up 12 bases; unmatched junction bases: 14. The CDR3 region has the DNA TGTGCCAGCAGCGAGGAACTAGCGGGGTGGCCCCCTCAGTACTTC. Its protein product is CASSEELAGWPPQYF.

The chain carries TRBV6-5 and TRBJ1-5; TRBD1 matches 10 bases. With 6 bases clipped from V and 5 bases from J, the junction kept 4 bases outside the gene matches. Per the germline V gene, CDR1 is MNHEY and CDR2 is SVGAGI. The CDR3 loop spans 14 amino acids. CDR3 residues: CASRLDRGDQPQHF. CDR3 sequence (DNA): TGTGCCAGCAGGCTGGACAGGGGGGATCAGCCCCAGCATTTT.

The chain combines TRBV30 with TRBJ1-5, with TRBD1 identical over 7 bases. CDR1 is GTSNPN and CDR2 is SVGIG in the germline V gene (reference sequence). This CDR3 is built from 13 residues. The V and J ends lost 3 bases and 6 bases, in that order; junction bases with no gene match: 5. The CDR3: CAWSDRVTQPQHF. As DNA, the CDR3 is TGTGCCTGGAGCGACAGGGTCACTCAGCCCCAGCATTTT.

This clone was seen only a few times. The chain is built from TRBV7-2 and TRBJ2-1; D may be TRBD2 (5 bases). Germline CDR1 is SGHTA and CDR2 is FQGNSA. The CDR3 runs 15 residues. Trimming took off 2 bases at V and 9 bases at J, with 17 bases between the two ends. CDR3 in DNA: TGTGCCAGCAGCTTACAGCCCGGGTCTCGGGGTGAGCAGTTCTTC. Translating gives CASSLQPGSRGEQFF. The full variable domain, in which reference TRBV7-2 and TRBJ2-1 provide the parts outside the CDR3, is GAGVSQSPSNKVTEKGKDVELRCDPISGHTALYWYRQSLGQGLEFLIYFQGNSAPDKSGLPSDRFSAERTGGSVSTLTIQRTQQEDSAVYLCASSLQPGSRGEQFFGPGTRLTVL.

This clone was detected only a few times. The rearrangement uses TRBV11-2 and TRBJ1-6, with D possibly matching TRBD1 (5 bases). The CDR3 is 14 residues long. Germline V lookup: CDR1 SGHAT, CDR2 FQNNGV. The ends were cut back, 5 bases at V and 11 bases at J, with 16 bases in the middle. This CDR3 is CASSPKGDFTPLHF. The CDR3 DNA is TGTGCCAGCAGCCCAAAAGGGGACTTCACACCCCTCCACTTT.